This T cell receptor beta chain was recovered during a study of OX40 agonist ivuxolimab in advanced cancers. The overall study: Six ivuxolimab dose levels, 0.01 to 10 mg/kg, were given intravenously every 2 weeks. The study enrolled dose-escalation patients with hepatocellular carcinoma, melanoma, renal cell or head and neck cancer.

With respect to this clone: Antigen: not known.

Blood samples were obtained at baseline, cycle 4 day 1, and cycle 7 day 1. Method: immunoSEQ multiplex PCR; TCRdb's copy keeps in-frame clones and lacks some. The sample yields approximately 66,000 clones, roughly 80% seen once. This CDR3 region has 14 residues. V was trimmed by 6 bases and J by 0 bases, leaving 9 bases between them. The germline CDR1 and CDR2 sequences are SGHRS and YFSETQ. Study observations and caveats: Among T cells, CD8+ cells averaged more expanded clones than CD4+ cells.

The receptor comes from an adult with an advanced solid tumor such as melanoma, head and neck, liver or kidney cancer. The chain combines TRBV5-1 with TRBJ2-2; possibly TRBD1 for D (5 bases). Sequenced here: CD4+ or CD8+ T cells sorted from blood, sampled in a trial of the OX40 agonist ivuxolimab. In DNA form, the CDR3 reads TGCGCCAGCAAGGACACCTCGAACACCGGGGAGCTGTTTTTT. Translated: CASKDTSNTGELFF.